This is a list of T cell receptor beta chains from one sample in a study of blood T cell repertoires in COVID-19. Measured with immunoSEQ multiplex PCR; TCRdb has only the in-frame clones, and not every one. The data show a few hundred thousand clones, 88% seen once. Sequencing used PBMCs or T cells enriched from blood (not recorded which). All receptors come from a woman aged 50 to 65 who had recovered from COVID-19. The CDR3 runs from the conserved cysteine through the conserved F or W. Fields, in order: D gene, clone size, V gene, CDR3 length, J gene, CDR3 DNA, CDR3 protein. A D gene is named only where the DNA matches it firmly. Clone size is shown for a subset of rows, as once, few, many or a class of expanded clone.

TRBD2	once	TRBV4-1	15	TRBJ2-7	TGCGCCAGCAGCCGAGAGACTAGCGGGGGCTACGAGCAGTACTTC	CASSRETSGGYEQYF
TRBD1	NA	TRBV18	13	TRBJ2-7	TGTGCCAGCTCACCCGACAGGGAAACCGAGCAGTACTTC	CASSPDRETEQYF
NA	few	TRBV7-9	16	TRBJ1-5	TGTGCCAGCAGCTTAGGGTCACAGATCAGCAATCAGCCCCAGCATTTT	CASSLGSQISNQPQHF
TRBD2	NA	TRBV4-1	17	TRBJ2-2	TGCGCCAGCAGCCAAGAAGGAAGCGGGAGGAACACCGGGGAGCTGTTTTTT	CASSQEGSGRNTGELFF
TRBD1	once	TRBV5-1	14	TRBJ1-1	TGCGCCAGCACGGGGACAGGGACCTCCACTGAAGCTTTCTTT	CASTGTGTSTEAFF
NA	NA	TRBV28	14	TRBJ2-7	TGTGCCAGCAGTCCCGGACAGTCCTCCTACGAGCAGTACTTC	CASSPGQSSYEQYF
NA	NA	TRBV5-8	15	TRBJ1-2	TGTGCCAGCAGCCCCCCGGGACACTGGTTATATGGCTACACCTTC	CASSPPGHWLYGYTF
TRBD1	NA	TRBV25-1	15	TRBJ1-2	TGTGCCAGCAGACTGACTGGACAGGGGGTAAATGGCTACACCTTC	CASRLTGQGVNGYTF
TRBD2	NA	TRBV29-1	17	TRBJ2-1	TGCAGCGTGGCAGGACTAGCGGAATTAGGCTCCTACAATGAGCAGTTCTTC	CSVAGLAELGSYNEQFF
TRBD2	NA	TRBV11-2	16	TRBJ2-1	TGTGCCAGCAGCCTTTCGACTAGCGGGAGTGTAGGTGAGCAGTTCTTC	CASSLSTSGSVGEQFF
TRBD1	NA	TRBV24-1	15	TRBJ1-5	TGTGCCACCAGTGACAAGACAGGGCCCAATCAGCCCCAGCATTTT	CATSDKTGPNQPQHF
TRBD1	NA	TRBV7-2	14	TRBJ2-1	TGTGCCAGCAGGAAAACAGGGGGCAAGGATGAGCAGTTCTTC	CASRKTGGKDEQFF
TRBD2	few	TRBV7-9	15	TRBJ2-1	TGTGCCAGCAGCCTGGGACTAGCGGGTAACAATGAGCAGTTCTTC	CASSLGLAGNNEQFF
TRBD2	NA	TRBV28	16	TRBJ2-7	TGTGCCAGCAGTACCCGGACTAGCGGGGTTCTCTACGAGCAGTACTTC	CASSTRTSGVLYEQYF
NA	once	TRBV6-2/TRBV6-3	14	TRBJ1-2	TGTGCCAGCAGTTATTCGTCGGTTGTCTATGGCTACACCTTC	CASSYSSVVYGYTF
NA	NA	TRBV30	15	TRBJ2-5	TGTGCCTGGAGTTTCCCCCGCCGGAGAGCAGAGACCCAGTACTTC	CAWSFPRRRAETQYF
NA	NA	TRBV28	15	TRBJ1-4	TGTGCCAGCAGTTCTGACAGGAGTTATAATGAAAAACTGTTTTTT	CASSSDRSYNEKLFF
TRBD1	NA	TRBV19	13	TRBJ1-1	TGTGCCAGTCCTTCCGACAGGGGCACTGAAGCTTTCTTT	CASPSDRGTEAFF
TRBD1	NA	TRBV5-1	15	TRBJ2-3	TGCGCCAGCAGCTCGGGACAGGGGTGGACAGATACGCAGTATTTT	CASSSGQGWTDTQYF
TRBD2	NA	TRBV5-8	16	TRBJ2-3	TGTGCCAGCAGCAGGACCGGGACTAGCGGAGGAGATACGCAGTATTTT	CASSRTGTSGGDTQYF
NA	once	TRBV7-2	14	TRBJ2-5	TGTGCCAGCAGCTTAGCGGGCCAACAAGAGACCCAGTACTTC	CASSLAGQQETQYF
NA	NA	TRBV2	13	TRBJ2-3	TGTGCCAGCACCGGGAGACCCACAGATACGCAGTATTTT	CASTGRPTDTQYF
NA	NA	TRBV12-3/TRBV12-4	13	TRBJ2-7	TGTGCCAGCAGTTTCGGTCCTAGGTACGAGCAGTACTTC	CASSFGPRYEQYF
NA	NA	TRBV4-2	15	TRBJ2-7	TGTGCCAGCAGCCAAGTCCCGGGAAGTTCCTACGAGCAGTACTTC	CASSQVPGSSYEQYF
NA	NA	TRBV28	12	TRBJ1-5	TGTGCCAGCAGTTTTAACAATCAGCCCCAGCATTTT	CASSFNNQPQHF
NA	NA	TRBV27	14	TRBJ2-7	TGTGCCAGCAGTTCGGCTAGCGCCTCCTACGAGCAGTACTTC	CASSSASASYEQYF